Below are 23 T cell receptor beta chains sequenced from a single sample in a study of siplizumab effects on memory and regulatory T cells. Here immunoSEQ multiplex PCR was the method, and the copy in TCRdb shows in-frame clones only, minus some. The table records 85,000 to 130,000 clones, about 93% of them present only once. Sequenced: Tregs sorted from blood. All receptors come from a human donor in good health.

The rearrangement uses TRBV7-2 and TRBJ1-5; tentatively, D is TRBD1 (5 bases). This CDR3 region has 14 residues. Trimming removed 3 bases from V and 9 bases from J, with 15 bases in between. CDR1 and CDR2 from the germline V gene are SGHTA and FQGNSA. The CDR3 DNA sequence: TGTGCCAGCAGCTTCATGCCCAGGGATTCGCCCCAGCATTTT. Its protein is CASSFMPRDSPQHF.

CDR3: CAWGGNYGYTF. As DNA, the CDR3 is TGTGCCTGGGGCGGGAACTATGGCTACACCTTC. The J gene is TRBJ1-2, the V gene TRBV30; D gene unclear. Germline-derived CDR1 and CDR2 are GTSNPN and SVGIG (reference sequence). Trimming left V 5 bases short and J 2 bases short, with 6 bases between. The CDR3 consists of 11 residues.

This chain connects TRBV7-9 to TRBJ1-2; TRBD1 matches at 9 bases. Germline assignment: CDR1 SEHNR and CDR2 FQNEAQ (reference sequence). With 3 bases clipped from V and 13 bases from J, the junction kept 12 bases outside the gene matches. This CDR3 spans 14 amino acids. In nucleotides, the CDR3 is TGTGCCAGCAGCTTGGGACAGGGAGTGGTAGCCCGCACCTTC. As protein: CASSLGQGVVARTF. Based on the CDR3 plus reference TRBV7-9 and TRBJ1-2, the full variable domain is DTGVSQNPRHKITKRGQNVTFRCDPISEHNRLYWYRQTLGQGPEFLTYFQNEAQLEKSRLLSDRFSAERPKGSFSTLEIQRTEQGDSAMYLCASSLGQGVVARTFGSGTRLTVV.

The rearrangement links TRBV2 to TRBJ1-2, with a possible D match to TRBD1 (5 bases). The CDR3 runs 15 residues. Trimming took 2 bases from V and 4 from J, leaving 14 bases between them. CDR1 SNHLY and CDR2 FYNNEI come from the germline V gene. The CDR3 region has the DNA TGTGCCAGCAGTGAAATGGGAGGGGCGTCCTATGGCTACACCTTC. This encodes CASSEMGGASYGYTF.

The chain carries TRBV12-5 and TRBJ2-7; D is undetermined. V lost 1 base and J lost 4, with 17 bases in between. The CDR3 is 16 residues long. The germline V gene encodes CDR1 LGHNT and CDR2 FRNRAP. Here the CDR3 reads CASGLASWPPAYEQYF. As DNA, the CDR3 is TGTGCTAGTGGTTTGGCTTCTTGGCCACCAGCTTACGAGCAGTACTTC.

The rearrangement joins TRBV30 to TRBJ2-3; 9 nucleotides match TRBD2. This CDR3 is 15 amino acids long. The ends lost 3 bases at V and 4 bases at J; junction bases unmatched: 8. CDR1 and CDR2 (germline): GTSNPN, SVGIG (reference sequence). CDR3 in DNA: TGTGCCTGGAGCCGAACGGGACTAGCTTCAGATACGCAGTATTTT. This translates into CAWSRTGLASDTQYF.

This clone was detected only once. This chain links TRBV6-6 with TRBJ2-7; D uncertain. V gave up 4 bases and J gave up 3 bases, with 13 bases separating them. The germline gives CDR1 MNHNY, CDR2 SVGAGI (reference sequence). CDR3 length equals 14 residues. CDR3 nucleotides: TGTGCCAGCAGTTTGGGGTTGCCCAGCTACGAGCAGTACTTC. Protein: CASSLGLPSYEQYF.

V usage is TRBV11-2 and J usage is TRBJ1-4; no definite D call. Trimming removed 3 bases from V and 2 bases from J, with 7 bases in between. The CDR3 consists of 14 residues. Germline V gives CDR1 SGHAT, CDR2 FQNNGV. The CDR3 spells CASSFRGTNEKLFF. The CDR3 DNA sequence: TGTGCCAGCAGCTTCAGAGGGACTAATGAAAAACTGTTTTTT.

The V and J genes are TRBV6-5 and TRBJ2-4; D is ambiguous. The V end was cut by 6 bases, the J end by 7 bases, with 13 bases between. Germline lookup yields CDR1 MNHEY and CDR2 SVGAGI. The CDR3 contains 13 residues. CDR3 sequence (DNA): TGTGCCAGCAGACCTCTGACGCCTAACATTCAGTACTTC. This encodes CASRPLTPNIQYF.

This rearrangement joins TRBV13 to TRBJ1-5; D is possibly TRBD1 (5 bases). This CDR3 is built from 15 residues. Germline CDR1 reads PRHDT; CDR2 reads FYEKMQ (reference sequence). The ends were cut back, 0 bases at V and 1 base at J, with 7 bases in the middle. DNA for the CDR3: TGTGCCAGCAGCTTAGGACGGGGGAGCAATCAGCCCCAGCATTTT. Its translation: CASSLGRGSNQPQHF.

The V gene is TRBV5-8, the J gene TRBJ1-2, with D perhaps matching TRBD1 (5 bases). This CDR3 region has 16 residues. V was pared by 2 bases and J by 5 bases, with 19 bases between. CDR1 is SGHTS, CDR2 YDEGEE, per germline. Here the CDR3 DNA reads TGTGCCAGCAGCTTAACCGGGGCAGGGATTAGATATGGCTACACCTTC. Residues: CASSLTGAGIRYGYTF. The whole variable domain, remainder taken from reference TRBV5-8 and TRBJ1-2, is EAGVTQSPTHLIKTRGQQATLRCSPISGHTSVYWYQQALGLGLQFLLWYDEGEERNRGNFPPRFSGRQFPNYSSELNVNALELEDSALYLCASSLTGAGIRYGYTFGSGTRLTVV.

The chain combines TRBV30 with TRBJ2-3; D not certain. The CDR3 length is 11 residues. The V gene's germline CDR1 is GTSNPN and CDR2 SVGIG (reference sequence). The V gene lost 0 bases and the J gene lost 7 bases, with 5 bases spanning the gap. The CDR3 DNA reads as TGTGCCTGGAGTGTTATCAATACGCAGTATTTT. This gives the protein CAWSVINTQYF.

The chain recombines TRBV7-9 with TRBJ2-7; no firm D call. The CDR3 spans 15 residues. V was pared by 1 base and J by 2 bases, with 12 bases between. CDR1 is SEHNR and CDR2 is FQNEAQ in the germline V gene (reference sequence). The CDR3 bases are TGTGCCAGCAGCTTAGTCGGCGGATCCACCTACGAGCAGTACTTC. Its translation is CASSLVGGSTYEQYF.

The chain employs TRBV5-1 and TRBJ2-2; the D is unclear. V lost 4 bases and J 2 bases, leaving 9 bases between the germline ends. The CDR3 is 14 residues long. Germline V gene data show CDR1 as SGHRS and CDR2 as YFSETQ. CDR3 in DNA: TGCGCCAGCAGCCCCTATACTAACACCGGGGAGCTGTTTTTT. Encoded protein: CASSPYTNTGELFF.

The chain recombines TRBV19 with TRBJ2-1, with TRBD2 matching 7 bases. Germline CDR1 is LNHDA and CDR2 is SQIVND (reference sequence). The CDR3 covers 17 residues. V shed 6 bases and J 7 bases; nucleotides not matched to a gene: 18. The CDR3 DNA reads TGTGCCAGTAGCCAGGAATCTCTTGCGGGAGCTCGGAATGAGCAGTTCTTC. Residues: CASSQESLAGARNEQFF. Supplemented by reference TRBV19 and TRBJ2-1, the full variable domain reads DGGITQSPKYLFRKEGQNVTLSCEQNLNHDAMYWYRQDPGQGLRLIYYSQIVNDFQKGDIAEGYSVSREKKESFPLTVTSAQKNPTAFYLCASSQESLAGARNEQFFGPGTRLTVL.

The V call is TRBV10-3, the J call TRBJ2-1; D remains ambiguous. Deletions cut 6 bases from V and 6 bases from J, with 15 bases between. This CDR3 has 14 amino acids. Germline V gene lookup returns CDR1 ENHRY and CDR2 SYGVKD. The CDR3 sequence: CAISLPQSLNEQFF. CDR3 nucleotide sequence: TGTGCCATCAGCTTGCCCCAATCCCTCAATGAGCAGTTCTTC.

This chain connects TRBV11-2 to TRBJ1-2, with D uncertain. CDR1 is SGHAT and CDR2 is FQNNGV in the germline V gene. The CDR3 consists of 15 residues. Trimming removed 0 bases at V and 3 bases at J, with 11 bases between. The CDR3 loop reads CASSLDLVQDYGYTF. CDR3 bases: TGTGCCAGCAGCTTAGATTTAGTCCAAGACTATGGCTACACCTTC.

The sample holds one count of this clone. In DNA, the CDR3 is TGTGCCAGCAGCCCCGGGACAGGGGGGTGGAACTATGGCTACACCTTC. It encodes CASSPGTGGWNYGYTF. The chain joins TRBV7-6 to TRBJ1-2; 11 positions match TRBD1. The CDR3 is 16 amino acids. Trimming at V came to 5 bases and at J to 2 bases, leaving 7 bases not matched to a gene. CDR1 is SGHVS, CDR2 FNYEAQ, per germline.

This clone was counted once. J is TRBJ1-2 and V is TRBV19; D gene ambiguous. Per germline, CDR1 LNHDA and CDR2 SQIVND (reference sequence). CDR3 length equals 13 residues. The V gene lost 6 bases and the J gene lost 9 bases, with 17 bases spanning the gap. The CDR3 DNA reads TGTGCCAGTAGCGACACGTTCGTGGGTCGCTACACCTTC. It yields the protein CASSDTFVGRYTF.

The V and J genes are TRBV7-2 and TRBJ2-3; TRBD2 agrees at 11 bases. The CDR3 is made up of 17 amino acids. The ends lost 1 base at V and 5 bases at J; junction bases unmatched: 8. From germline, CDR1 is SGHTA and CDR2 FQGNSA. CDR3 coding DNA: TGTGCCAGCAGCTTAGAAATTAGCGGGAGGGCCGGAGATACGCAGTATTTT. Amino acid sequence: CASSLEISGRAGDTQYF. Full variable domain (rest looked up from reference TRBV7-2 and TRBJ2-3): GAGVSQSPSNKVTEKGKDVELRCDPISGHTALYWYRQSLGQGLEFLIYFQGNSAPDKSGLPSDRFSAERTGGSVSTLTIQRTQQEDSAVYLCASSLEISGRAGDTQYFGPGTRLTVL.

The chain couples TRBV5-1 to TRBJ2-2, with D perhaps TRBD1 (6 bases). Germline V gene data show CDR1 as SGHRS and CDR2 as YFSETQ. V was trimmed by 4 bases and J by 1 base, leaving 8 bases between them. The CDR3 consists of 14 residues. CDR3 sequence (DNA): TGCGCCAGCAGCAAACAGGGGAACACCGGGGAGCTGTTTTTT. Its translation: CASSKQGNTGELFF.

This chain links TRBV21-1 with TRBJ2-7; whether TRBD1, the table's D call, matches the DNA was not checked. TRBV21-1 counts as a pseudogene. The CDR3 contains 14 residues. The CDR3: CASSGQGDPYEQYF. CDR3 sequence (DNA): TGTGCCAGCAGCGGACAGGGGGACCCCTACGAGCAGTACTTC.

The chain links TRBV5-4 to TRBJ1-2, with 7 bases aligning to TRBD1. This CDR3 has 12 residues. CDR1 and CDR2 (germline): SGHNT, YYREEE (reference sequence). V shed 3 bases, J shed 7 bases, and the junction held 3 bases outside the gene matches. CDR3 nucleotide sequence: TGTGCCAGCAGCTGGACAGGTGGTGGCTACACCTTC. Translation: CASSWTGGGYTF.